The 9 T cell receptor beta chains listed next were all sequenced from one sample in a study of blood T cells in healthy people across ages. The second PCR ran about 6 to 11 cycles with a sample-barcoded 5' primer and J-beta primers. TCRdb passed the 5' RACE reads through MiXCR, listing each CDR3 protein once. The sample lists roughly 1,800,000 distinct CDR3 sequences, roughly 49% seen once, with less than 2.5% in the top ten. The sample taken for sequencing was blood. All receptors come from a woman aged 40 to 50 in good health.

This clonotype was detected ten times or more. The V call is TRBV28, the J call TRBJ1-2; unclear D gene. In germline, CDR1 is MDHEN, CDR2 SYDVKM. The CDR3 is made up of 14 amino acids. Trimming cost V 2 bases and J 0 bases, with 7 bases left between them. This chain's CDR3 is CASSLRAANYGYTF. CDR3 sequence (DNA): TGTGCCAGCAGTTTACGGGCAGCTAACTATGGCTACACCTTC.

V is TRBV2 and J is TRBJ1-1; no clear D. V shed 3 bases and J shed 5 bases, with 10 bases lying between them. Germline CDR1 is SNHLY and CDR2 is FYNNEI. The length of the CDR3 is 13 residues. The CDR3 loop reads CASSDWQLTEAFF. CDR3 nucleotides: TGTGCCAGCAGTGATTGGCAGCTTACTGAAGCTTTCTTT.

V gene TRBV6-2 or TRBV6-3 combines with J gene TRBJ2-7, with D unresolved. CDR3 length: 13 residues. V dropped 4 bases and J dropped 1 base, with 8 bases sitting between them. CDR1 MNHEY and CDR2 SVGEGT come from the germline V gene. In DNA form, the CDR3 reads TGTGCCAGCAGTTTTGCACAGTCCTACGAGCAGTACTTC. The encoded protein is CASSFAQSYEQYF.

This chain connects TRBV4-1 to TRBJ1-2, with 9 bases matching TRBD1. The germline V gene has CDR1 MGHRA and CDR2 YSYEKL. Trimming took 1 base from V and 7 from J; bases not matched to a gene: 4. The CDR3 has 14 amino acids. The CDR3 sequence is CASSQVGTGPGYTF. CDR3 coding DNA: TGCGCCAGCAGCCAAGTGGGGACAGGGCCTGGCTACACCTTC.

This clonotype was seen repeatedly, ten times or more. The V call is TRBV27, the J call TRBJ1-5; possible D gene TRBD1, 6 bases. Trimming took off 3 bases at V and 1 base at J, with 7 bases between the two ends. This CDR3 is built from 14 residues. CDR1 MNHEY and CDR2 SMNVEV come from the germline V gene (reference sequence). The CDR3 nucleotides are TGTGCCAGCAGTTTGAGGGGGAGCAATCAGCCCCAGCATTTT. Protein product: CASSLRGSNQPQHF.

The chain joins TRBV7-2 to TRBJ1-2; no clear D gene. The CDR3 is made up of 15 amino acids. V shed 1 base and J shed 4 bases, with 13 bases lying between them. Germline loops: CDR1 SGHTA, CDR2 FQGNSA. CDR3 DNA sequence: TGTGCCAGCAGCTTAGATATGGGGAACCTCTATGGCTACACCTTC. Its protein is CASSLDMGNLYGYTF.

The rearrangement joins TRBV7-9 to TRBJ2-3; TRBD1 agrees at 7 bases. The CDR3 sequence is 16 residues long. Germline V gene sequence: CDR1 SEHNR, CDR2 FQNEAQ (reference sequence). The trim removed 5 bases at V and 2 bases at J, leaving 10 bases unmatched. This CDR3 is CASSRTRTGDTDTQYF. CDR3 nucleotide sequence: TGTGCCAGCAGCCGAACCAGAACAGGGGACACAGATACGCAGTATTTT.

This clonotype came up a few times. The chain combines TRBV9 with TRBJ2-5, with 7 bases that match TRBD1. This CDR3 is 13 amino acids long. After removal of 0 bases from V and 11 bases from J, the junction contained 7 bases not matched to a gene. In germline, CDR1 is SGDLS, CDR2 YYNGEE. CDR3: CASSVEEGAHQYF. CDR3 nucleotide sequence: TGTGCCAGCAGCGTAGAAGAGGGGGCCCATCAGTACTTC.

Only a few counts were recorded for this clonotype. The chain links TRBV4-3 to TRBJ2-6; no definite D call. CDR1 is LGHNA, CDR2 YSLEER, per germline. This CDR3 comprises 16 residues. Trimming shortened V by 0 bases and J by 2 bases, and 8 bases separated the two germline ends. CDR3 residues: CASSQDLGTGANVLTF. The CDR3 coding sequence is TGCGCCAGCAGCCAAGACTTGGGTACTGGGGCCAACGTCCTGACTTTC.